This TCR beta chain was recovered during a study of T cell responses to AZD1222 COVID-19 vaccine. Clones were read by immunoSEQ multiplex PCR, and TCRdb kept only the in-frame ones, dropping some. Of some 66,000 clones listed, about 90% are singletons. On this clone itself: Antigen specificity is unknown.

Study results and limitations: Across the whole spike, CD4 TCRs peaked at regions 160-218 and 743-854. Researchers took repertoire samples only after the peak T cell response had come. Baseline seropositivity characterized only a handful of AZD1222 recipients.

Germline CDR1 MNHEY, CDR2 SVGAGI. The V segment lost 6 bases and the J segment 5 bases; nucleotides outside the gene matches: 5. This CDR3 comprises 14 residues. This receptor was obtained from an adult in good health. This rearrangement joins TRBV6-5 to TRBJ2-7; 12 bases are shared with TRBD1. Sequences were derived from peripheral blood, sampled on day 0 of AZD1222 vaccination. CDR3 nucleotides: TGTGCCAGCAGGGGGGACAGGGGGCGGGACGAGCAGTACTTC. Translating it yields CASRGDRGRDEQYF.